A selection of T cell receptor beta chains follows, all from one sample in a study of metastatic and nonmetastatic thyroid tumors. TCRdb called clones again from the PCR reads with MiXCR. The sample consists of roughly 15,000 clones, about 33% of them appearing once. The sequenced sample consisted of tumor tissue. The origin of the receptors is a female donor with papillary thyroid cancer or a benign thyroid nodule (not recorded which). Some clones in this sample may be carry-over from other donors' samples. Both conserved end residues are part of each CDR3. Fields, in order: CDR3 length, D gene, V gene, J gene, clone size, CDR3 protein, CDR3 DNA. A D gene is named only where the DNA matches it firmly. The size entry is marked missing in some rows and otherwise reads once, few, many or a size class.

CDR3 length: 13; D gene: TRBD1; V gene: TRBV12-3/TRBV12-4; J gene: TRBJ2-1; clone size: medium-sized; CDR3 protein: CASRDPTGNEQFF; CDR3 DNA: TGTGCCAGCAGGGACCCGACAGGGAATGAGCAGTTCTTC
CDR3 length: 16; D gene: TRBD1; V gene: TRBV3-1; J gene: TRBJ2-7; clone size: NA; CDR3 protein: CASSQDPDRGTYEQYF; CDR3 DNA: TGTGCCAGCAGCCAAGATCCGGACAGGGGAACCTACGAGCAGTACTTC
CDR3 length: 13; D gene: TRBD1; V gene: TRBV20-1; J gene: TRBJ1-6; clone size: medium-sized; CDR3 protein: CSAGTGNDSPLHF; CDR3 DNA: TGCAGTGCCGGGACAGGGAACGATTCACCCCTCCACTTT
CDR3 length: 15; D gene: TRBD2; V gene: TRBV10-1; J gene: TRBJ2-3; clone size: many; CDR3 protein: CASSDREGHTDTQYF; CDR3 DNA: TGCGCCAGCAGTGATCGGGAGGGCCACACAGATACGCAGTATTTT
CDR3 length: 13; D gene: TRBD2; V gene: TRBV20-1; J gene: TRBJ2-1; clone size: few; CDR3 protein: CSASSGGYNEQFF; CDR3 DNA: TGCAGTGCTAGCAGCGGGGGGTACAATGAGCAGTTCTTC
CDR3 length: 14; D gene: NA; V gene: TRBV5-1; J gene: TRBJ1-1; clone size: NA; CDR3 protein: CASSFPGSPTEAFF; CDR3 DNA: TGCGCCAGCAGCTTTCCTGGCAGCCCCACTGAAGCTTTCTTT
CDR3 length: 15; D gene: NA; V gene: TRBV11-2; J gene: TRBJ2-1; clone size: NA; CDR3 protein: CASSRTERSYNEEFF; CDR3 DNA: TGTGCCAGCAGCCGGACGGAGAGATCCTACAATGAGGAGTTCTTC
CDR3 length: 18; D gene: TRBD2; V gene: TRBV7-3; J gene: TRBJ2-3; clone size: many; CDR3 protein: CASSSHPGTSGRANTQYF; CDR3 DNA: TGTGCCAGCAGCTCCCATCCCGGGACTAGCGGGAGGGCGAATACGCAGTATTTT
CDR3 length: 17; D gene: TRBD2; V gene: TRBV5-6; J gene: TRBJ2-1; clone size: many; CDR3 protein: CASSLATSGSIHNEQFF; CDR3 DNA: TGTGCCAGCAGCTTGGCGACTAGCGGGAGTATCCACAATGAGCAGTTCTTC
CDR3 length: 15; D gene: NA; V gene: TRBV7-8; J gene: TRBJ1-2; clone size: medium-sized; CDR3 protein: CASSPDGGGNYGYTF; CDR3 DNA: TGTGCCAGCAGCCCCGACGGGGGTGGTAACTATGGCTACACCTTC
CDR3 length: 14; D gene: NA; V gene: TRBV18; J gene: TRBJ1-1; clone size: NA; CDR3 protein: CASSPLHRDTEAFF; CDR3 DNA: TGTGCCAGCTCACCACTTCACAGGGACACTGAAGCTTTCTTT
CDR3 length: 15; D gene: NA; V gene: TRBV4-1; J gene: TRBJ2-7; clone size: NA; CDR3 protein: CASSGGTDTSYAQYF; CDR3 DNA: TGCGCCAGCAGCGGGGGGACCGATACTTCCTACGCGCAGTACTTC
CDR3 length: 15; D gene: TRBD2; V gene: TRBV28; J gene: TRBJ2-1; clone size: many; CDR3 protein: CASSKHSGKYNEQFF; CDR3 DNA: TGTGCCAGCAGTAAACATAGCGGGAAATACAATGAGCAGTTCTTC
CDR3 length: 15; D gene: NA; V gene: TRBV12-3/TRBV12-4; J gene: TRBJ1-5; clone size: many; CDR3 protein: CASSLFGNSNQPQHF; CDR3 DNA: TGTGCCAGCAGTTTATTCGGAAATAGCAATCAGCCCCAGCATTTT
CDR3 length: 13; D gene: TRBD2; V gene: TRBV6-2/TRBV6-3; J gene: TRBJ2-7; clone size: NA; CDR3 protein: CASMAGTSHEQYF; CDR3 DNA: TGTGCCAGCATGGCCGGGACTAGCCACGAGCAGTACTTC
CDR3 length: 15; D gene: NA; V gene: TRBV6-1; J gene: TRBJ2-1; clone size: NA; CDR3 protein: CAITGGRDLNNEQLF; CDR3 DNA: TGTGCTATCACTGGCGGTAGAGATCTGAACAATGAGCAGCTCTTC
CDR3 length: 15; D gene: TRBD2; V gene: TRBV7-3; J gene: TRBJ2-1; clone size: many; CDR3 protein: CASSWLAGVNNEQFF; CDR3 DNA: TGTGCCAGCAGCTGGCTAGCGGGAGTTAACAATGAGCAGTTCTTC
CDR3 length: 16; D gene: NA; V gene: TRBV5-4; J gene: TRBJ1-5; clone size: many; CDR3 protein: CASSLGGRGANQPQHF; CDR3 DNA: TGTGCCAGCAGCTTGGGTGGCAGGGGAGCCAATCAGCCCCAGCATTTT
CDR3 length: 16; D gene: NA; V gene: TRBV19; J gene: TRBJ1-2; clone size: NA; CDR3 protein: CASNRARHDKNYGYTF; CDR3 DNA: TGTGCCAGTAATAGGGCGAGACACGACAAGAACTATGGCTACACCTTC
CDR3 length: 15; D gene: TRBD2; V gene: TRBV2; J gene: TRBJ2-7; clone size: few; CDR3 protein: CASSPSPAGRYEQYF; CDR3 DNA: TGTGCCAGCAGCCCAAGCCCAGCGGGACGATACGAGCAGTACTTC
CDR3 length: 12; D gene: NA; V gene: TRBV11-2; J gene: TRBJ1-6; clone size: NA; CDR3 protein: CASSLEISPLHF; CDR3 DNA: TGTGCCAGCAGCTTAGAAATTTCACCCCTCCACTTT
CDR3 length: 12; D gene: NA; V gene: TRBV28; J gene: TRBJ1-2; clone size: medium-sized; CDR3 protein: CASSLNNYGYTF; CDR3 DNA: TGTGCCAGCAGTCTCAATAACTATGGCTACACCTTC
CDR3 length: 18; D gene: TRBD2; V gene: TRBV15; J gene: TRBJ2-3; clone size: few; CDR3 protein: CATSRDTLAGAGTDTQYF; CDR3 DNA: TGTGCCACCAGCAGAGATACGCTAGCGGGAGCTGGAACAGATACGCAGTATTTT
CDR3 length: 17; D gene: TRBD1; V gene: TRBV5-1; J gene: TRBJ1-1; clone size: NA; CDR3 protein: CASSWSTGAAVNTEAFF; CDR3 DNA: TGCGCCAGCAGCTGGTCGACAGGGGCGGCGGTGAACACTGAAGCTTTCTTT
CDR3 length: 18; D gene: NA; V gene: TRBV6-5; J gene: TRBJ2-2; clone size: medium-sized; CDR3 protein: CASSYSIREDFITGELFF; CDR3 DNA: TGTGCCAGCAGTTACTCGATACGCGAAGATTTTATCACCGGGGAGCTGTTTTTT
CDR3 length: 17; D gene: NA; V gene: TRBV10-3; J gene: TRBJ2-2; clone size: medium-sized; CDR3 protein: CAISESLSIGNTGELFF; CDR3 DNA: TGTGCCATCAGTGAGTCTCTCTCCATAGGGAACACCGGGGAGCTGTTTTTT
CDR3 length: 13; D gene: NA; V gene: TRBV6-4; J gene: TRBJ1-5; clone size: few; CDR3 protein: CAISEGSNQPQHF; CDR3 DNA: TGTGCCATCAGTGAGGGTAGCAATCAGCCCCAGCATTTC
CDR3 length: 15; D gene: TRBD1; V gene: TRBV3-1; J gene: TRBJ1-1; clone size: NA; CDR3 protein: CASAYGTGLNTEAFF; CDR3 DNA: TGTGCCAGCGCCTACGGGACAGGCCTGAACACTGAAGCTTTCTTT
CDR3 length: 14; D gene: NA; V gene: TRBV4-1; J gene: TRBJ2-7; clone size: NA; CDR3 protein: CASSQVGFEHEQYF; CDR3 DNA: TGCGCCAGCAGCCAAGTAGGATTCGAACACGAGCAGTACTTC
CDR3 length: 18; D gene: NA; V gene: TRBV9; J gene: TRBJ1-1; clone size: NA; CDR3 protein: CASSVGGVGGGSNTEAFF; CDR3 DNA: TGTGCCAGCAGCGTAGGAGGAGTGGGAGGAGGCTCGAACACTGAAGCTTTCTTT
CDR3 length: 11; D gene: NA; V gene: TRBV6-1; J gene: TRBJ1-1; clone size: medium-sized; CDR3 protein: CARPRNTEAFF; CDR3 DNA: TGTGCCAGACCCAGGAACACTGAAGCTTTCTTT
CDR3 length: 14; D gene: NA; V gene: TRBV7-8; J gene: TRBJ2-7; clone size: NA; CDR3 protein: CASSPNIRVYEQYF; CDR3 DNA: TGTGCCAGCAGCCCAAACATTCGAGTTTACGAGCAGTACTTC
CDR3 length: 16; D gene: NA; V gene: TRBV6-1; J gene: TRBJ1-3; clone size: medium-sized; CDR3 protein: CASSLRGGRAGNTIYF; CDR3 DNA: TGTGCCAGCAGTTTAAGGGGAGGAAGGGCTGGAAACACCATATATTTT
CDR3 length: 18; D gene: NA; V gene: TRBV11-1; J gene: TRBJ1-3; clone size: NA; CDR3 protein: CASITSDIISPSGNTIYF; CDR3 DNA: TGTGCCAGCATAACCAGCGATATAATTTCCCCCTCTGGAAACACCATATATTTT
CDR3 length: 15; D gene: TRBD1; V gene: TRBV4-1; J gene: TRBJ1-1; clone size: once; CDR3 protein: CASSQEGGGNTEAFF; CDR3 DNA: TGCGCCAGCAGCCAAGAAGGGGGCGGGAACACTGAAGCTTTCTTT
CDR3 length: 18; D gene: TRBD2; V gene: TRBV19; J gene: TRBJ2-7; clone size: NA; CDR3 protein: CASSIRPGEAGVRDTQYF; CDR3 DNA: TGTGCCAGTAGTATCCGTCCGGGAGAAGCGGGAGTAAGAGATACGCAGTACTTC
CDR3 length: 11; D gene: NA; V gene: TRBV11-1; J gene: TRBJ1-1; clone size: NA; CDR3 protein: CASTEGNEAFF; CDR3 DNA: TGTGCCAGCACCGAAGGGAATGAAGCTTTCTTT
CDR3 length: 14; D gene: NA; V gene: TRBV6-1; J gene: TRBJ1-5; clone size: few; CDR3 protein: CASSRKDINQPQHF; CDR3 DNA: TGTGCCAGCAGTCGCAAGGACATTAATCAGCCCCAGCATTTT
CDR3 length: 15; D gene: TRBD2; V gene: TRBV7-9; J gene: TRBJ2-5; clone size: NA; CDR3 protein: CASTNSLLGGETQYF; CDR3 DNA: TGTGCCAGCACCAATTCCCTCCTGGGGGGGGAGACCCAGTACTTC
CDR3 length: 16; D gene: TRBD2; V gene: TRBV20-1; J gene: TRBJ2-7; clone size: NA; CDR3 protein: CSARPPGLAGAREQYF; CDR3 DNA: TGCAGTGCTAGACCTCCGGGACTAGCGGGGGCGAGGGAGCAGTACTTC
CDR3 length: 15; D gene: TRBD1; V gene: TRBV25-1; J gene: TRBJ1-1; clone size: many; CDR3 protein: CASSHRQGSYTEAFF; CDR3 DNA: TGTGCCAGCAGTCACCGACAGGGTTCGTACACTGAAGCTTTCTTT
CDR3 length: 14; D gene: NA; V gene: TRBV6-1; J gene: TRBJ2-2; clone size: medium-sized; CDR3 protein: CASCRRQNTGELFF; CDR3 DNA: TGTGCCAGCTGCAGGCGGCAGAACACCGGGGAGCTGTTTTTT
CDR3 length: 16; D gene: TRBD2; V gene: TRBV9; J gene: TRBJ2-3; clone size: NA; CDR3 protein: CASSVGLAGVTDTQYF; CDR3 DNA: TGTGCCAGCAGCGTGGGACTAGCGGGGGTCACAGATACGCAGTATTTT
CDR3 length: 16; D gene: NA; V gene: TRBV20-1; J gene: TRBJ2-1; clone size: NA; CDR3 protein: CSALPRLSGVHNEQFF; CDR3 DNA: TGCAGTGCCCTACCCAGACTATCGGGAGTTCACAATGAGCAGTTCTTC
CDR3 length: 14; D gene: NA; V gene: TRBV20-1; J gene: TRBJ1-5; clone size: NA; CDR3 protein: CSGSRWISNQPQHF; CDR3 DNA: TGCAGTGGTAGTCGGTGGATTAGCAATCAGCCCCAGCATTTT